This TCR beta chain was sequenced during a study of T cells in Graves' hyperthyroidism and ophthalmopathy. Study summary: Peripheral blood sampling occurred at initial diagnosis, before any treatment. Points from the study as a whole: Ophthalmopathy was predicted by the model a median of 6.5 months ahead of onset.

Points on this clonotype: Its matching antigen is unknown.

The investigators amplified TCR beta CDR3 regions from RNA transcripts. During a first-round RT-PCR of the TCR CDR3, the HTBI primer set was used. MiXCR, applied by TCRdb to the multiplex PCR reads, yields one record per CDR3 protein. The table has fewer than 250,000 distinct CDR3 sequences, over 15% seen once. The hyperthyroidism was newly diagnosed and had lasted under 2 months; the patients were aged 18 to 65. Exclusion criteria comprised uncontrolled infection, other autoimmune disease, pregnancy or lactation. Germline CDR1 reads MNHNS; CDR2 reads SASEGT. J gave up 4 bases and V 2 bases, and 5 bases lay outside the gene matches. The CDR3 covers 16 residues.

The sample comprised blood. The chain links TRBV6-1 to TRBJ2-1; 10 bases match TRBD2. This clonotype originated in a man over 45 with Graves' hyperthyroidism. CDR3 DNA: TGTGCCAGCAGTGAAAGGCCTAGCGGGAGTTACAATGAGCAGTTCTTC. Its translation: CASSERPSGSYNEQFF.